The sequence of this T cell receptor beta chain was determined in a study of OX40 agonist ivuxolimab in advanced cancers. Findings and caveats of the study: Averaged across samples, CD8+ T cells carried more expanded clones than CD4+ did.

About this clone itself: Its antigen remains unidentified.

Here immunoSEQ multiplex PCR was the method, and the copy in TCRdb shows in-frame clones only, minus some. Of about 79,000 clones detected, 90% appear once; the ten largest clones hold around 0.35%. Germline V lookup: CDR1 SNHLY, CDR2 FYNNEI. V trimming: 0 bases; J trimming: 4 bases; junction bases outside the gene matches: 0. The CDR3 covers 15 residues. This specimen consisted of CD4+ or CD8+ T cells sorted from blood, obtained in a trial of the OX40 agonist ivuxolimab. The source is an adult with an advanced solid tumor such as melanoma, head and neck, liver or kidney cancer. V usage is TRBV2 and J usage is TRBJ1-4, with TRBD1 matching over 9 bases. The CDR3 nucleotides are TGTGCCAGCAGTGAAGCGGGACAGGGTAATGAAAAACTGTTTTTT. Translation gives CASSEAGQGNEKLFF.